This T cell receptor (beta chain) comes out of a study of T cell responses to AZD1222 COVID-19 vaccine. Findings and caveats of the study: Spike-specific TCR depth and breadth grew after two AZD1222 doses. AZD1222 recipients seropositive at baseline numbered only 5 to 7. Unmutated variant regions are reportedly targeted by nearly half of spike-specific TCRs. The donor group comprised mostly white British people and more females; the analysis possibly underestimated clonal diversity.

This CDR3 region has 13 residues. Trimming cost V 6 bases and J 2 bases, with 8 bases left between them. The germline CDR1 and CDR2 sequences are SNHLY and FYNNEI. A note on this clone: What it binds is unknown.

Clones were sequenced by immunoSEQ multiplex PCR, and TCRdb holds only the in-frame ones, with some missing. The table shows roughly 70,000 clones, with just over 85% occurring only once. The TCR originated in an adult in good health. The material sequenced was peripheral blood, taken on day 0 of AZD1222 vaccination. The V and J genes are TRBV2 and TRBJ1-3; D uncertain. The CDR3 sequence: CASRWGPGNTIYF. CDR3 sequence (DNA): TGTGCCAGCAGATGGGGTCCTGGAAACACCATATATTTT. Variable domain in full (rest from reference TRBV2 and TRBJ1-3): EPEVTQTPSHQVTQMGQEVILRCVPISNHLYFYWYRQILGQKVEFLVSFYNNEISEKSEIFDDQFSVERPDGSNFTLKIRSTKLEDSAMYFCASRWGPGNTIYFGEGSWLTVV.